The clone carrying this TCR beta chain appeared a single time. The data were taken from a study of blood T cell repertoires in COVID-19. Turning to the study itself: COVID-19 samples, acute and convalescent, were from the United States, Italy and Spain. PBMCs, B-cell-depleted T cells, or T cells were the source of the cDNA or gDNA that made up the material.

This CDR3 has 16 amino acids. Between the trimmed V and J ends, which lost 3 bases and 2 bases, there was a span of 17 bases. Germline CDR1 and CDR2: SGHNT and YYREEE (reference sequence). As processed by the authors: Using reference gene primer amplification, nucleated cell counts were estimated. Sequencing was performed with immunoSEQ multiplex PCR; in TCRdb, only in-frame clones are kept and a portion is missing. The D gene and trimming were derived from the DNA, and the V and J assignments and clone size from that table. The sample includes tens of thousands of clones, roughly 87% of them seen just once.

This chain joins TRBV5-4 and TRBJ1-2; D is perhaps TRBD1 (6 bases). This sequence originates from a woman in her forties or fifties with active or convalescent COVID-19. The sample was peripheral blood. The CDR3 nucleotides are TGTGCCAGCAGCTCCGTTAACAGGGCTGAAAACTATGGCTACACCTTC. As protein: CASSSVNRAENYGYTF.